A single T cell receptor (beta chain) is shown here with its context. The record originates from a study of control samples from healthy donors and cancer patients. CDR1 LNHDA and CDR2 SQIVND come from the germline V gene (reference sequence). The CDR3 length is 12 residues. V lost 2 bases, J lost 7 bases, and 7 bases lay in between. TCRdb's copy holds only in-frame clones and misses some; the assay was immunoSEQ multiplex PCR. The sample contains 110,000 or so clones, about 90% of which appear only once. The sequence was obtained from a man between 45 and 60 years old in good health. Specimen: blood. The rearrangement links TRBV19 to TRBJ2-3; unclear D gene. CDR3: CASSIPPNTQYF. CDR3 coding DNA: TGTGCCAGTAGTATACCCCCCAATACGCAGTATTTT.